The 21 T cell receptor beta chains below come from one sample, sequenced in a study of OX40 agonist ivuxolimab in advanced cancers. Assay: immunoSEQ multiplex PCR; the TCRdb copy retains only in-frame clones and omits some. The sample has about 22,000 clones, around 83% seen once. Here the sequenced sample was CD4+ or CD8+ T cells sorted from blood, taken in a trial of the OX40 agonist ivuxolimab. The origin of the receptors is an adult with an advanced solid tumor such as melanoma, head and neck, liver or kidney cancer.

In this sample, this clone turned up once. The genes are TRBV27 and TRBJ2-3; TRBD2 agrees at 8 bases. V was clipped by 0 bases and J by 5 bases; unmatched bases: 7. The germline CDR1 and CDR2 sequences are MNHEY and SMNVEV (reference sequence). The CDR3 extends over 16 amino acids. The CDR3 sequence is CASSLSGTSHGDTQYF. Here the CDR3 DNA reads TGTGCCAGCAGTTTATCAGGGACTAGTCATGGAGATACGCAGTATTTT.

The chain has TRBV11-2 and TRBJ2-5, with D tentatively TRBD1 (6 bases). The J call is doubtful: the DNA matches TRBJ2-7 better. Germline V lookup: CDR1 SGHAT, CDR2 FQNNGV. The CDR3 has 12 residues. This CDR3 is CASSPGALEQYF. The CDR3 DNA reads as TGTGCCAGCAGCCCAGGGGCCCTCGAGCAGTACTTC.

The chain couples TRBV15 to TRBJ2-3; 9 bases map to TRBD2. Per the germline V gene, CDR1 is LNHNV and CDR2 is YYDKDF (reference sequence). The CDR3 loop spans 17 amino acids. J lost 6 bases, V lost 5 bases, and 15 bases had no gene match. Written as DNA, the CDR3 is TGTGCCACCAGCGCTGGTGACCTAGCGGGGTTTCTTGATACGCAGTATTTT. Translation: CATSAGDLAGFLDTQYF.

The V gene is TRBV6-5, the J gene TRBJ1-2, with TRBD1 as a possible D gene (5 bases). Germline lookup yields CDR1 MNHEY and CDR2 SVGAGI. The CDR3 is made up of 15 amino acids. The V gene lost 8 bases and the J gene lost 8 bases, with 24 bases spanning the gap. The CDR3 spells CASGVGTGRRGGYTF. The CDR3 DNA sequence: TGTGCCAGCGGGGTGGGGACGGGACGTCGGGGAGGCTACACCTTC.

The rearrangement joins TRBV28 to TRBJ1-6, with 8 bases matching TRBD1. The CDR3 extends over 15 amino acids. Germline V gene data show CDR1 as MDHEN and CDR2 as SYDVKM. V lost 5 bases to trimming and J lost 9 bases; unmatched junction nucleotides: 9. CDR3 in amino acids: CASSHYGTGTSPLHF. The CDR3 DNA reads TGTGCCAGCAGTCATTACGGGACAGGAACTTCACCCCTCCACTTT.

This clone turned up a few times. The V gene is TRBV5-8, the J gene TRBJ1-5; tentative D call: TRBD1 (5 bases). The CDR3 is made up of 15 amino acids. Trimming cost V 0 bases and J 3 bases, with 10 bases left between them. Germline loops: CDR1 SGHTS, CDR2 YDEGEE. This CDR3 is CASSLGQKINQPQHF. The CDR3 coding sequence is TGTGCCAGCAGCTTGGGACAGAAGATCAATCAGCCCCAGCATTTT.

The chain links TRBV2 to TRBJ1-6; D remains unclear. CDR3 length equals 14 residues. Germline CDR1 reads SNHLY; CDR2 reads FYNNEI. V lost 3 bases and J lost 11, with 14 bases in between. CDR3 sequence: CASSERQMRAPLHF. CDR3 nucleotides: TGTGCCAGCAGTGAGCGGCAGATGAGAGCACCCCTCCACTTT.

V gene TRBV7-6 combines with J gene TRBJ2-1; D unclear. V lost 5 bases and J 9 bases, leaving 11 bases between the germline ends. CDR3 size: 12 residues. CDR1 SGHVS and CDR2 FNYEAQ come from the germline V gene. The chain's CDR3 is CASSPLEVEQFF. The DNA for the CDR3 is TGTGCCAGCAGCCCTCTAGAGGTTGAGCAGTTCTTC.

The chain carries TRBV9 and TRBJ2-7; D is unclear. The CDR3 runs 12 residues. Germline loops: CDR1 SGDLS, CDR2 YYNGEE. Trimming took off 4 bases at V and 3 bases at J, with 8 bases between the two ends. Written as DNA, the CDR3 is TGTGCCAGCAGCCCTGGGGACTACGAGCAGTACTTC. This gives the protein CASSPGDYEQYF. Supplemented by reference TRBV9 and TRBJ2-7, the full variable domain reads DSGVTQTPKHLITATGQRVTLRCSPRSGDLSVYWYQQSLDQGLQFLIQYYNGEERAKGNILERFSAQQFPDLHSELNLSSLELGDSALYFCASSPGDYEQYFGPGTRLTVT.

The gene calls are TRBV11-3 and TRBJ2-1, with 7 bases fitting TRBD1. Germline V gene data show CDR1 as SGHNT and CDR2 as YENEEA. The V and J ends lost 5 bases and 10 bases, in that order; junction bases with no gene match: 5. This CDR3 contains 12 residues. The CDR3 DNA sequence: TGTGCCAGCAGCACCCGACAGGGAGAGCAGTTCTTC. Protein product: CASSTRQGEQFF.

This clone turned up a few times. CDR3 sequence (DNA): TGTGCCATCGGGGCCCGGGAGCGCTCCCAATACGAGCAGTACTTC. This codes for CAIGARERSQYEQYF. The chain couples TRBV10-3 to TRBJ2-7; the D gene is possibly TRBD2 (6 bases). Trimming cost V 8 bases and J 4 bases, with 21 bases left between them. CDR3 size: 15 residues. The germline gives CDR1 ENHRY, CDR2 SYGVKD.

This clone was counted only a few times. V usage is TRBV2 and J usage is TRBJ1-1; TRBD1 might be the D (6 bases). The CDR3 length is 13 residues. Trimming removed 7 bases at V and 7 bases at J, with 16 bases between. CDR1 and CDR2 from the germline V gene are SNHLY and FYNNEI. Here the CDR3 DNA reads TGTGCCAGCACTAAAACCCAACAGGGTGAAGCTTTCTTT. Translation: CASTKTQQGEAFF.

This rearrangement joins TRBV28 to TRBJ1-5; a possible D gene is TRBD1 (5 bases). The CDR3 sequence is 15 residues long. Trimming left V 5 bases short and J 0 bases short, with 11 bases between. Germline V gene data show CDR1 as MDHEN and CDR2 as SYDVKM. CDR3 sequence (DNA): TGTGCCAGCAGTGGGGGGGTATATAGCAATCAGCCCCAGCATTTT. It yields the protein CASSGGVYSNQPQHF.

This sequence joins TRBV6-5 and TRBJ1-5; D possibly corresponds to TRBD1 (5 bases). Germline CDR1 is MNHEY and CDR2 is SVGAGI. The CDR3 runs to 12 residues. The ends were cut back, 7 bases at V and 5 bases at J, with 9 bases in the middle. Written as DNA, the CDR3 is TGTGCCAGCACTATGGGGGATCAGCCCCAGCATTTT. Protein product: CASTMGDQPQHF.

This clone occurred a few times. The CDR3 loop is CASSGGYEQYF. CDR3 DNA: TGTGCCAGCAGTGGGGGCTACGAGCAGTACTTC. The J gene is TRBJ2-7, the V gene TRBV6-1; unclear D gene. The CDR3 length is 11 residues. V lost 4 bases to trimming and J lost 3 bases, with 4 bases between them. Per germline, CDR1 MNHNS and CDR2 SASEGT.

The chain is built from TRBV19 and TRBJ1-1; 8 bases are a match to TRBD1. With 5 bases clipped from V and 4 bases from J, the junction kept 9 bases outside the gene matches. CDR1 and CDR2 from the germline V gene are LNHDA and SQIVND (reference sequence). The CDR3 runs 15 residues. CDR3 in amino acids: CASSGIRGRTTEAFF. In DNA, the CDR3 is TGTGCCAGTAGTGGAATCAGGGGGCGCACCACTGAAGCTTTCTTT.

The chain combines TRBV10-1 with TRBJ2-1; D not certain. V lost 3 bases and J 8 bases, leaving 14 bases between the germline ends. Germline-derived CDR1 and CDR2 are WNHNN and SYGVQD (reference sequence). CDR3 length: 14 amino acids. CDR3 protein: CASSDGRYGDEQFF. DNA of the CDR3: TGCGCCAGCAGTGATGGACGGTATGGCGATGAGCAGTTCTTC.

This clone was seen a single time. The CDR3 nucleotides are TGTGCCAGCACCTACGGACAACCGAACACTGAAGCTTTCTTT. This sequence encodes CASTYGQPNTEAFF. The chain combines TRBV6-6 with TRBJ1-1; maybe TRBD1 (5 bases). Germline CDR1 is MNHNY and CDR2 is SVGAGI (reference sequence). V lost 7 bases and J lost 1, with 13 bases in between. This CDR3 spans 14 amino acids.

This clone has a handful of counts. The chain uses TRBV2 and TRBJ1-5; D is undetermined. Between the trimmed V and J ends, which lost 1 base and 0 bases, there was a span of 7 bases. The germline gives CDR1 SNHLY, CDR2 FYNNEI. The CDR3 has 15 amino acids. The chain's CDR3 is CASSEVEYSNQPQHF. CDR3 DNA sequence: TGTGCCAGCAGTGAAGTCGAATATAGCAATCAGCCCCAGCATTTT. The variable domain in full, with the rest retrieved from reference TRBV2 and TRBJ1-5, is EPEVTQTPSHQVTQMGQEVILRCVPISNHLYFYWYRQILGQKVEFLVSFYNNEISEKSEIFDDQFSVERPDGSNFTLKIRSTKLEDSAMYFCASSEVEYSNQPQHFGDGTRLSIL.

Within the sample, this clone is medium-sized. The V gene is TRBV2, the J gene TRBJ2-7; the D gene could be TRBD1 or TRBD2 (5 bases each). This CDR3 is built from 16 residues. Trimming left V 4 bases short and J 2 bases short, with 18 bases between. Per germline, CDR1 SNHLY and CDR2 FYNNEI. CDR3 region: CASSAEGTASTYEQYF. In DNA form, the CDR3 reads TGTGCCAGCAGTGCTGAAGGGACGGCGTCAACCTACGAGCAGTACTTC.

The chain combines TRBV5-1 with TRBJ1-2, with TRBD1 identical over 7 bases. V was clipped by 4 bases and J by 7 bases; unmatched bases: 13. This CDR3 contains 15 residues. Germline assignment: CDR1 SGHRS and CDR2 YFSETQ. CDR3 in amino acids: CASSGETGRNGGYTF. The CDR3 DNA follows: TGCGCCAGCAGCGGTGAGACAGGGCGGAATGGTGGCTACACCTTC.